This T cell receptor (beta chain) was identified in a study of blood T cell repertoires in COVID-19. Study details: Donors in the United States, Italy and Spain gave samples during acute or convalescent COVID-19.

Original methodology: Reference gene primer amplification gave estimated nucleated cell counts. TCRdb's table, derived via immunoSEQ multiplex PCR, lists solely in-frame clones and lacks some. Clonal size and the V and J genes are those of that table, whereas D and trimming came from the DNA. The data show 60,000 to 80,000 clones, roughly 85% seen once. Trimming pared 2 bases from V and 0 bases from J, leaving 13 bases between. Germline V gives CDR1 GTSNPN, CDR2 SVGIG (reference sequence). CDR3 length equals 16 residues. The genes are TRBV30 and TRBJ1-4, with D possibly TRBD1 on 6 matching bases. Sequencing used peripheral blood. The receptor was isolated from a man aged 45 to 65 with acute or convalescent COVID-19. CDR3 sequence reads: CAWSPGDLATNEKLFF. In nucleotides, the CDR3 is TGTGCCTGGAGTCCAGGGGACCTGGCAACTAATGAAAAACTGTTTTTT.